These T cell receptor beta chains were read from a single sample in a study of shared clonotypes between healthy human individuals. Only in-frame clones appear in the TCRdb table, and some are missing; sequencing was by immunoSEQ multiplex PCR. The data contain 190,000 or so clones, 66% of them seen just once; the ten biggest clones take up 10%. Material for sequencing was memory CD4+ T cells sorted from blood. The receptors originated from a man aged 25-45 years in good health. CDR3s include the opening cysteine and the closing phenylalanine or tryptophan. D genes are given only for firm matches. Clone size appears in some rows only: once, few, many, or a class for an expanded clone.

v_call: TRBV19
d_call: .
j_call: TRBJ2-1
clone_size: .
cdr3_aa: CASSWGRAKGNEQFF
cdr3_nt: TGTGCCAGTAGTTGGGGCAGGGCAAAGGGCAATGAGCAGTTCTTC

v_call: TRBV27
d_call: TRBD2
j_call: TRBJ2-7
clone_size: few
cdr3_aa: CASSFAPPVAGTSSYEQYF
cdr3_nt: TGTGCCAGCAGTTTCGCCCCCCCTGTAGCGGGAACGTCATCCTACGAGCAGTACTTC

v_call: TRBV10-2
d_call: .
j_call: TRBJ2-7
clone_size: .
cdr3_aa: CAAGSAISSYEQYF
cdr3_nt: TGCGCCGCGGGGTCGGCCATAAGCTCCTACGAGCAGTACTTC

v_call: TRBV27
d_call: TRBD2
j_call: TRBJ2-1
clone_size: .
cdr3_aa: CASNVRQGLAGGLDEQFF
cdr3_nt: TGTGCCAGCAATGTACGGCAGGGCCTAGCGGGAGGGCTCGATGAGCAGTTCTTC

v_call: TRBV27
d_call: .
j_call: TRBJ2-2
clone_size: .
cdr3_aa: CASSFWPNTGELFF
cdr3_nt: TGTGCCAGCAGTTTTTGGCCCAACACCGGGGAGCTGTTTTTT

v_call: TRBV25-1
d_call: .
j_call: TRBJ1-2
clone_size: few
cdr3_aa: CASSELGGTGYTF
cdr3_nt: TGTGCCAGCAGTGAATTGGGGGGGACTGGCTACACCTTC

v_call: TRBV14
d_call: TRBD2
j_call: TRBJ2-6
clone_size: .
cdr3_aa: CASSSRGGTGANVLTF
cdr3_nt: TGTGCCAGCAGTTCTAGGGGAGGGACTGGGGCCAACGTCCTGACTTTC

v_call: TRBV10-2
d_call: TRBD2
j_call: TRBJ2-5
clone_size: few
cdr3_aa: CASGKGGSIETQYF
cdr3_nt: TGCGCCAGCGGGAAAGGCGGGAGTATCGAGACCCAGTACTTC

v_call: TRBV5-1
d_call: TRBD1
j_call: TRBJ1-2
clone_size: many
cdr3_aa: CASSLSLGQFNGYTF
cdr3_nt: TGCGCCAGCAGCTTATCTTTGGGACAGTTTAATGGCTACACCTTC

v_call: TRBV6-1
d_call: .
j_call: TRBJ1-4
clone_size: .
cdr3_aa: CASSEAPPPSDEKLFF
cdr3_nt: TGTGCCAGCAGTGAAGCTCCACCCCCTTCGGATGAAAAACTGTTTTTT

v_call: TRBV20-1
d_call: TRBD1
j_call: TRBJ2-1
clone_size: .
cdr3_aa: CSALGQGKQFF
cdr3_nt: TGCAGTGCTTTGGGACAGGGAAAGCAGTTCTTC

v_call: TRBV7-8
d_call: .
j_call: TRBJ1-1
clone_size: .
cdr3_aa: CASSLAGLNTEAFF
cdr3_nt: TGTGCCAGCAGCTTAGCAGGGTTGAACACTGAAGCTTTCTTT

v_call: TRBV5-6
d_call: .
j_call: TRBJ2-6
clone_size: few
cdr3_aa: CASSWAAGANVLTF
cdr3_nt: TGTGCCAGCAGCTGGGCCGCTGGGGCCAACGTCCTGACTTTC

v_call: TRBV7-9
d_call: .
j_call: TRBJ1-5
clone_size: .
cdr3_aa: CASGMYQPQHF
cdr3_nt: TGTGCCAGCGGAATGTACCAGCCCCAGCATTTT

v_call: TRBV6-1
d_call: TRBD2
j_call: TRBJ2-1
clone_size: .
cdr3_aa: CASSGGIAGVKNEQFF
cdr3_nt: TGTGCCAGCAGTGGGGGCATAGCGGGAGTGAAGAATGAGCAGTTCTTC

v_call: TRBV18
d_call: .
j_call: TRBJ2-1
clone_size: .
cdr3_aa: CASSPLQGHNEQFF
cdr3_nt: TGTGCCAGCTCACCCCTGCAAGGACACAATGAGCAGTTCTTC

v_call: TRBV5-1
d_call: .
j_call: TRBJ1-1
clone_size: few
cdr3_aa: CASGEGGSTEAFF
cdr3_nt: TGCGCCAGCGGAGAGGGGGGGAGCACTGAAGCTTTCTTT

v_call: TRBV29-1
d_call: .
j_call: TRBJ2-5
clone_size: .
cdr3_aa: CSVSGRIQETQYF
cdr3_nt: TGCAGCGTGAGCGGACGGATACAAGAGACCCAGTACTTC

v_call: TRBV21-1
d_call: .
j_call: TRBJ2-5
clone_size: .
cdr3_aa: CASSGTGEGETQYF
cdr3_nt: TGTGCCAGCAGCGGGACGGGTGAAGGGGAGACCCAGTACTTC

v_call: TRBV9
d_call: .
j_call: TRBJ2-6
clone_size: few
cdr3_aa: CASSPHGTLGSGANVLTF
cdr3_nt: TGTGCCAGCAGCCCCCACGGGACTCTCGGCTCTGGGGCCAACGTCCTGACTTTC

v_call: TRBV5-1
d_call: TRBD2
j_call: TRBJ2-7
clone_size: .
cdr3_aa: CASGREDYEQYF
cdr3_nt: TGCGCCAGCGGGAGGGAGGACTACGAGCAGTACTTC

v_call: TRBV7-8
d_call: .
j_call: TRBJ2-5
clone_size: .
cdr3_aa: CASSSRIRGFQETQYF
cdr3_nt: TGTGCCAGCAGCTCACGTATCCGGGGCTTCCAAGAGACCCAGTACTTC

v_call: TRBV7-6
d_call: .
j_call: TRBJ2-1
clone_size: .
cdr3_aa: CASSLSRANNEQFF
cdr3_nt: TGTGCCAGCAGCCTTAGCAGGGCTAACAATGAGCAGTTCTTC

v_call: TRBV5-1
d_call: .
j_call: TRBJ2-1
clone_size: .
cdr3_aa: CASSLVGSYNYNEQFF
cdr3_nt: TGCGCCAGCAGCTTGGTTGGCAGCTACAACTACAATGAGCAGTTCTTC

v_call: TRBV10-2
d_call: TRBD1
j_call: TRBJ2-5
clone_size: .
cdr3_aa: CASTAIRTGDAETQYF
cdr3_nt: TGCGCCAGCACCGCCATCCGGACAGGGGATGCGGAGACCCAGTACTTC

v_call: TRBV5-5
d_call: .
j_call: TRBJ2-7
clone_size: .
cdr3_aa: CASSLSPLGLSYEQYF
cdr3_nt: TGTGCCAGCAGCTTGAGCCCTCTCGGACTATCCTACGAGCAGTACTTC

v_call: TRBV6-1
d_call: TRBD2
j_call: TRBJ2-7
clone_size: .
cdr3_aa: CASSESSGGSYEQYF
cdr3_nt: TGTGCCAGCAGTGAGTCTAGCGGCGGATCCTACGAGCAGTACTTC

v_call: TRBV2
d_call: .
j_call: TRBJ2-7
clone_size: .
cdr3_aa: CASLLQGPSYEQYF
cdr3_nt: TGTGCCAGCCTACTGCAGGGGCCCTCCTACGAGCAGTACTTC

v_call: TRBV2
d_call: TRBD2
j_call: TRBJ2-7
clone_size: .
cdr3_aa: CASRGGTSGRSYEQYF
cdr3_nt: TGTGCCAGCAGGGGAGGGACTAGCGGGAGATCGTACGAGCAGTACTTC

v_call: TRBV5-6
d_call: .
j_call: TRBJ2-7
clone_size: few
cdr3_aa: CASSRNYYEQYF
cdr3_nt: TGTGCCAGCAGCAGGAACTACTACGAGCAGTACTTC

v_call: TRBV5-1
d_call: TRBD2
j_call: TRBJ2-3
clone_size: .
cdr3_aa: CASSLVLAGMADTQYF
cdr3_nt: TGCGCCAGCAGCTTGGTGCTAGCGGGAATGGCAGATACGCAGTATTTT

v_call: TRBV4-1
d_call: TRBD2
j_call: TRBJ2-3
clone_size: .
cdr3_aa: CASSRIPIAGGSTDTQYF
cdr3_nt: TGCGCCAGCAGCCGGATACCGATAGCGGGAGGCAGCACAGATACGCAGTATTTT

v_call: TRBV10-3
d_call: .
j_call: TRBJ2-3
clone_size: .
cdr3_aa: CAIQPSSRTDTQYF
cdr3_nt: TGTGCCATCCAACCCTCTTCACGCACAGATACGCAGTATTTT

v_call: TRBV7-2
d_call: .
j_call: TRBJ2-7
clone_size: .
cdr3_aa: CASSSNRRGEQYF
cdr3_nt: TGTGCCAGCAGCTCCAACAGGAGAGGCGAGCAGTACTTC

v_call: TRBV7-2
d_call: .
j_call: TRBJ2-3
clone_size: .
cdr3_aa: CARRRASTDTQYF
cdr3_nt: TGTGCCAGGAGGCGGGCTAGCACAGATACGCAGTATTTT

v_call: TRBV5-1
d_call: .
j_call: TRBJ2-5
clone_size: many
cdr3_aa: CASSLAGGETQYF
cdr3_nt: TGCGCCAGCTCCCTCGCGGGTGGGGAGACCCAGTACTTC

v_call: TRBV29-1
d_call: .
j_call: TRBJ2-7
clone_size: .
cdr3_aa: CSVVGPSYEQYF
cdr3_nt: TGCAGCGTGGTCGGACCCTCCTACGAGCAGTACTTC

v_call: TRBV11-2
d_call: .
j_call: TRBJ1-2
clone_size: .
cdr3_aa: CASSLTTDGLYGYTF
cdr3_nt: TGTGCCAGCAGCCTAACAACGGACGGCCTCTATGGCTACACCTTC

v_call: TRBV18
d_call: .
j_call: TRBJ1-5
clone_size: .
cdr3_aa: CASSPQKGVEPQHF
cdr3_nt: TGTGCCAGCTCACCACAGAAGGGAGTGGAGCCCCAGCATTTT

v_call: TRBV15
d_call: TRBD1
j_call: TRBJ2-1
clone_size: .
cdr3_aa: CATSTPRDRNTREQFF
cdr3_nt: TGTGCCACCAGCACCCCACGGGACAGGAATACGCGAGAGCAGTTCTTC

v_call: TRBV5-1
d_call: TRBD1
j_call: TRBJ2-3
clone_size: .
cdr3_aa: CASSLGRGIDTQYF
cdr3_nt: TGCGCCAGCAGCTTGGGCAGGGGGATAGATACGCAGTATTTT

v_call: TRBV28
d_call: .
j_call: TRBJ1-1
clone_size: few
cdr3_aa: CASSTHLLGPEAFF
cdr3_nt: TGTGCCAGCAGTACACACCTTCTGGGCCCTGAAGCTTTCTTT

v_call: TRBV6-1
d_call: TRBD1
j_call: TRBJ1-1
clone_size: .
cdr3_aa: CASSHKTGAEAFF
cdr3_nt: TGTGCCAGCAGTCACAAGACAGGGGCTGAAGCTTTCTTT

v_call: TRBV5-1
d_call: .
j_call: TRBJ2-5
clone_size: few
cdr3_aa: CASSLDPRETQYF
cdr3_nt: TGCGCCAGCAGCTTGGACCCCAGGGAGACCCAGTACTTC

v_call: TRBV7-2
d_call: TRBD1
j_call: TRBJ2-3
clone_size: .
cdr3_aa: CASSRTGMSTDTQYF
cdr3_nt: TGTGCCAGCAGCAGGACAGGGATGAGCACAGATACGCAGTATTTT

v_call: TRBV18
d_call: .
j_call: TRBJ2-7
clone_size: .
cdr3_aa: CASSPSASREYEQYF
cdr3_nt: TGTGCCAGCTCACCATCGGCTAGCAGGGAGTACGAGCAGTACTTC

v_call: TRBV7-2
d_call: .
j_call: TRBJ2-5
clone_size: .
cdr3_aa: CASSRGPMGRGRETQYF
cdr3_nt: TGTGCCAGCAGTCGAGGTCCCATGGGCAGGGGTCGAGAGACCCAGTACTTC

v_call: TRBV28
d_call: .
j_call: TRBJ2-5
clone_size: .
cdr3_aa: CASSFHANQETQYF
cdr3_nt: TGTGCCAGCAGTTTCCACGCTAACCAAGAGACCCAGTACTTC

v_call: TRBV19
d_call: TRBD2
j_call: TRBJ2-1
clone_size: .
cdr3_aa: CASTRGLAGGPYNEQFF
cdr3_nt: TGTGCCAGCACCCGGGGGCTAGCGGGAGGGCCCTACAATGAGCAGTTCTTC

v_call: TRBV7-2
d_call: .
j_call: TRBJ2-1
clone_size: once
cdr3_aa: CASSLEGRVGYNEQFF
cdr3_nt: TGTGCCAGCAGCTTAGAAGGCAGGGTCGGTTACAATGAGCAGTTCTTC

v_call: TRBV2
d_call: .
j_call: TRBJ1-1
clone_size: .
cdr3_aa: CASNRRTDTEAFF
cdr3_nt: TGTGCCAGCAATCGGAGGACAGACACTGAAGCTTTCTTT

v_call: TRBV10-3
d_call: TRBD2
j_call: TRBJ2-1
clone_size: .
cdr3_aa: CASRPWEGNNEQFF
cdr3_nt: TGTGCCAGCCGACCTTGGGAGGGCAACAATGAGCAGTTCTTC